These 8 T cell receptor beta chains were all obtained from the same sample, sequenced in a study of neurological immune-mediated disorders. One entry per CDR3 protein, called by TCRdb with MiXCR from the 5' RACE reads. The data show roughly 61,000 distinct CDR3 sequences, less than 25% seen once. Specified time point: technical triplicate 2. The source material was PBMCs. The receptors derive from a man aged 55 to 70 with HTLV-1-associated myelopathy (HAM/TSP).

The chain couples TRBV29-1 to TRBJ2-3; D ambiguous. The CDR3 covers 13 residues. V dropped 4 bases and J dropped 0 bases, with 8 bases sitting between them. Germline V gene data show CDR1 as SQVTM and CDR2 as ANQGSEA. The CDR3: CSVVVESTDTQYF. The DNA of the CDR3 is TGCAGCGTTGTGGTAGAAAGCACAGATACGCAGTATTTT.

This clonotype turned up a few times. A much larger clone lies a single base off, so this may be a read error. This chain uses TRBV29-1 with TRBJ2-1; the D gene could be TRBD1 or TRBD2 (5 bases each). The germline V gene encodes CDR1 SQVTM and CDR2 ANQGSEA. The V end was cut by 4 bases, the J end by 0 bases, with 13 bases between. The CDR3 is 15 residues long. CDR3 coding DNA: TGCAGCGTTGTTGATATGGGGACCTCCTACAATGAGCAGTTCTTC. As protein: CSVVDMGTSYNEQFF.

Details on this clonotype: This clone may be a read error of a much larger clone one base away. The J gene is TRBJ1-2, the V gene TRBV6-5; D gene ambiguous. Germline CDR1 MNHEY, CDR2 SVGAGI. Trimming removed 5 bases from V and 8 bases from J, with 21 bases in between. This CDR3 region has 15 residues. This chain's CDR3 is CASSPDPFSRVGYTF. In DNA, the CDR3 is TGTGCCAGCAGTCCGGACCCATTTTCTAGAGTAGGCTACACCTTC.

This clonotype was seen repeatedly, ten times or more. This chain joins TRBV28 and TRBJ2-5; D not resolved. Germline loops: CDR1 MDHEN, CDR2 SYDVKM. Trimming left V 6 bases short and J 1 base short, with 12 bases between. The CDR3 spans 14 residues. The CDR3 DNA reads TGTGCCAGCAGCCCCGCCTGGCCCCAAGAGACCCAGTACTTC. As protein: CASSPAWPQETQYF. Full variable domain (remainder filled in from reference TRBV28 and TRBJ2-5): DVKVTQSSRYLVKRTGEKVFLECVQDMDHENMFWYRQDPGLGLRLIYFSYDVKMKEKGDIPEGYSVSREKKERFSLILESASTNQTSMYLCASSPAWPQETQYFGPGTRLLVL.

Ten or more counts support this clonotype. The J gene is TRBJ1-3, the V gene TRBV12-3 or TRBV12-4; no firm D call. Trimming removed 4 bases at V and 4 bases at J, with 5 bases between. This CDR3 is 12 amino acids long. The CDR3 region is CASSYVGNTIYF. The CDR3 DNA follows: TGTGCCAGCAGTTACGTGGGAAACACCATATATTTT.

The sample holds many counts of this clonotype. CDR3 residues: CSAETASGANVLTF. The CDR3 DNA reads TGCAGTGCAGAGACAGCTTCTGGGGCCAACGTCCTGACTTTC. V gene TRBV20-1 combines with J gene TRBJ2-6; a weak D match, TRBD1 (5 bases). The germline V gene encodes CDR1 DFQATT and CDR2 SNEGSKA (reference sequence). The CDR3 has 14 residues. V lost 6 bases and J 1 base, leaving 10 bases between the germline ends.

This clonotype was detected ten times or more. The CDR3 sequence is CASSLDTGSYNEQFF. The CDR3 DNA follows: TGTGCCAGCAGCTTAGACACAGGGTCATACAATGAGCAGTTCTTC. The genes are TRBV7-8 and TRBJ2-1; weak D call: TRBD1 (6 bases). Germline loops: CDR1 SGHVS, CDR2 FQNEAQ. Deletions cut 1 base from V and 4 bases from J, with 11 bases between. CDR3 length equals 15 residues.

In its sample, this clonotype was seen many times. V is TRBV2 and J is TRBJ2-2; the D is unclear. V gave up 10 bases and J gave up 2 bases, with 11 bases separating them. CDR3 length: 13 amino acids. Germline lookup yields CDR1 SNHLY and CDR2 FYNNEI. The CDR3 loop is CATQVTNTGELFF. CDR3 DNA: TGTGCCACTCAGGTCACTAACACCGGGGAGCTGTTTTTT.